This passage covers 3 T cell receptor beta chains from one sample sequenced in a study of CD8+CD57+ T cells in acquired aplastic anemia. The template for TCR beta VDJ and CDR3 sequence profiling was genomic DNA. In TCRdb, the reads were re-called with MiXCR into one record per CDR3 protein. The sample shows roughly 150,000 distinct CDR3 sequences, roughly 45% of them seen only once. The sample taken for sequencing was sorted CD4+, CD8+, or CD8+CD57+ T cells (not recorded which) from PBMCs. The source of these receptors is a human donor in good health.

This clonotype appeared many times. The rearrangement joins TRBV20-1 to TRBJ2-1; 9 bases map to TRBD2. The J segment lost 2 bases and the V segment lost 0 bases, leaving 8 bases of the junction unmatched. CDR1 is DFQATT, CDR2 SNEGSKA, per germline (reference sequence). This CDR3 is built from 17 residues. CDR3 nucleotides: TGCAGTGCTAGAGATCTAGGGCTAGCGGGACCCTACAATGAGCAGTTCTTC. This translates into CSARDLGLAGPYNEQFF.

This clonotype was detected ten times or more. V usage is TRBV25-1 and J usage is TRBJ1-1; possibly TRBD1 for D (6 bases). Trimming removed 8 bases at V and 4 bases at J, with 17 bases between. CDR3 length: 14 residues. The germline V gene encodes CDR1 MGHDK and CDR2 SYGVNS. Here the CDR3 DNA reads TGTGCCAGCCGGGACACGGGAAGTACCACTGAAGCTTTCTTT. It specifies CASRDTGSTTEAFF.

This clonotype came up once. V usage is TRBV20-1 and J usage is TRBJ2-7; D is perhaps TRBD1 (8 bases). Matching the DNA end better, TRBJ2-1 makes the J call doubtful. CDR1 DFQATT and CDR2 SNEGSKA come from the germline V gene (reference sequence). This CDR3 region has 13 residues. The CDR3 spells CSAIPGGGGEQFF. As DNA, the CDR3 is TGCAGTGCCATCCCAGGGGGCGGGGGTGAGCAGTTCTTC.